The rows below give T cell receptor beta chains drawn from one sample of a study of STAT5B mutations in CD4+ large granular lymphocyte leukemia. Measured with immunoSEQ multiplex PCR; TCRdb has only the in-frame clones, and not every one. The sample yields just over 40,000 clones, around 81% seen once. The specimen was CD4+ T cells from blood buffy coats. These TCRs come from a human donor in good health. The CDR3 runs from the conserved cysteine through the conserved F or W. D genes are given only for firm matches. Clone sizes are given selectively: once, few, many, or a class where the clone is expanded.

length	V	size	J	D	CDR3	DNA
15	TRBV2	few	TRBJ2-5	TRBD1	CASSKDRGQGETQYF	TGTGCCAGCAGTAAAGACAGGGGGCAGGGGGAGACCCAGTACTTC
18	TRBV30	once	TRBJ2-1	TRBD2	CAWSGGTSGGSSYNEQFF	TGTGCCTGGAGCGGCGGGACTAGCGGGGGGAGCTCCTACAATGAGCAGTTCTTC
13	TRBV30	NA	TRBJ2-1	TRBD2	CAWSASGSPEQFF	TGTGCCTGGAGTGCCAGCGGGAGCCCTGAGCAGTTCTTC
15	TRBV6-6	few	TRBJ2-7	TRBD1	CASSGPGQGAVEQYF	TGTGCCAGCAGTGGGCCCGGACAGGGGGCGGTCGAGCAGTACTTC
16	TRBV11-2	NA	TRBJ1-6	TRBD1	CASSLETGAVRNPLHF	TGTGCCAGCAGCTTAGAAACAGGGGCGGTCCGTAACCCCCTCCACTTT
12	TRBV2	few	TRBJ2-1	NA	CASSGPFNEQFF	TGTGCCAGCAGTGGACCCTTCAATGAGCAGTTCTTC
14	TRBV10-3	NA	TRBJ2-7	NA	CAISDPRVFYEQYF	TGTGCCATCAGTGACCCCCGGGTCTTCTACGAGCAGTACTTC
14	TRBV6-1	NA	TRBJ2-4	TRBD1	CASRTGTAKNIQYF	TGTGCCAGCAGGACAGGGACAGCCAAAAACATTCAGTACTTC
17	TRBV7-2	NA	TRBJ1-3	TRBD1	CASSSRGGTGRGNTIYF	TGTGCCAGCAGCTCTCGGGGGGGGACAGGGAGAGGAAACACCATATATTTT
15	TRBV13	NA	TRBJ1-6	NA	CASSLGVLGNSPLHF	TGTGCCAGCAGCTTAGGGGTCCTGGGTAATTCACCCCTCCACTTT
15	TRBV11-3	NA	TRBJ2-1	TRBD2	CASSLDGGRANEQFF	TGTGCCAGCAGCTTAGATGGCGGGAGGGCCAATGAGCAGTTCTTC
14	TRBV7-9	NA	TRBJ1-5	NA	CARDRDASNQPQHF	TGTGCCAGAGATAGGGACGCTAGCAATCAGCCCCAGCATTTT
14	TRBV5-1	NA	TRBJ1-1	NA	CASSTEVGFDEAFF	TGCGCCAGCAGCACGGAGGTCGGATTTGATGAAGCTTTCTTT
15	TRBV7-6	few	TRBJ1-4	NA	CASSPRGVGDEKLFF	TGTGCCAGCAGCCCCCGGGGGGTGGGAGATGAAAAACTGTTTTTT
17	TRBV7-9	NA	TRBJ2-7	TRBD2	CASSLMGGGSGAYEQYF	TGTGCCAGCAGCTTAATGGGCGGGGGGAGCGGCGCCTACGAGCAGTACTTC
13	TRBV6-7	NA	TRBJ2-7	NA	CASSSDQNYEQYF	TGTGCCAGCAGTTCGGACCAGAACTACGAGCAGTACTTC
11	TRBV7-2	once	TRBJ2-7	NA	CASSPLYEQYF	TGTGCCAGCAGCCCCCTCTACGAGCAGTACTTC
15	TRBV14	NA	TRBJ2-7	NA	CASSPQGTSSYEQYF	TGTGCCAGCAGCCCGCAGGGAACTAGCTCCTACGAGCAGTACTTC
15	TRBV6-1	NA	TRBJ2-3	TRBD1	CASRAQTGGWDTQYF	TGTGCCAGCAGAGCTCAGACAGGGGGCTGGGATACGCAGTATTTT
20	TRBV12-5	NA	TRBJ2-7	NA	CASGLALRDLTSVGAYEQYF	TGTGCTAGTGGTTTGGCCCTCCGGGACCTTACCAGCGTAGGGGCCTACGAGCAGTACTTC
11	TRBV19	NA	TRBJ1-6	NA	CATNWGSPLHF	TGTGCCACCAACTGGGGGTCACCCCTCCACTTT
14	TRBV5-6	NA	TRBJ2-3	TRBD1	CASSSGQGADTQYF	TGTGCCAGCAGCTCTGGACAGGGGGCAGATACGCAGTATTTT
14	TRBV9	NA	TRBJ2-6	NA	CALGGRSGANVLTF	TGTGCCCTCGGGGGGCGCTCTGGGGCCAACGTCCTGACTTTC
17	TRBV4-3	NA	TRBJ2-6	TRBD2	CASSRQLAGSGANVLTF	TGCGCCAGCTCTAGGCAACTAGCGGGATCAGGGGCCAACGTCCTGACTTTC
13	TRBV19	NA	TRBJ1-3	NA	CASSRVFGNTIYF	TGTGCCAGTAGTCGGGTGTTCGGAAACACCATATATTTT
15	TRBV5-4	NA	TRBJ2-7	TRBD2	CASSPTSLSSYEQYF	TGTGCCAGCAGCCCGACTAGCCTCAGTTCCTACGAGCAGTACTTC
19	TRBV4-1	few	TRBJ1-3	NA	CASSQGSSKGRYPGNTIYF	TGCGCCAGCAGCCAAGGTTCGTCTAAGGGAAGGTACCCCGGAAACACCATATATTTT
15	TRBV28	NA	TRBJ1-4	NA	CASTSGVSMWKKLFF	TGTGCCAGCACTTCAGGGGTGTCGATGTGGAAAAAACTGTTTTTT
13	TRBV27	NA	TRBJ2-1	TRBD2	CASSPSGRAGQFF	TGTGCCAGCAGCCCCAGCGGGAGGGCCGGGCAGTTCTTC
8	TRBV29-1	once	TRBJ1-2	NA	CSVDGYTF	TGCAGCGTAGATGGCTACACCTTC
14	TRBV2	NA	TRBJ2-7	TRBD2	CASRTGTSPYEQYF	TGTGCCAGCAGAACCGGGACTAGCCCATACGAGCAGTACTTC
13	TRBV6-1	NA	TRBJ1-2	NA	CASSEPGLRGYTF	TGTGCCAGCAGTGAACCGGGCCTGAGGGGCTACACCTTC
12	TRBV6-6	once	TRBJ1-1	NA	CASSYSGLAAFF	TGTGCCAGCAGTTACTCCGGACTGGCCGCTTTCTTT
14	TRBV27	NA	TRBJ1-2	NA	CASSFQRGGYGYTF	TGTGCCAGCAGTTTCCAACGGGGAGGCTATGGCTACACCTTC
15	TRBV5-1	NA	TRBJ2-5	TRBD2	CASSPGGVLQETQYF	TGCGCCAGCAGCCCGGGGGGGGTGCTCCAAGAGACCCAGTACTTC
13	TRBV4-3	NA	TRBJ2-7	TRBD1	CASSRDRQYEQYF	TGCGCCAGCAGCCGGGACAGACAGTACGAGCAGTACTTC
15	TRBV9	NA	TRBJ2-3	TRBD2	CASSVGLADTDTQYF	TGTGCCAGCAGCGTCGGACTAGCGGATACAGATACGCAGTATTTT
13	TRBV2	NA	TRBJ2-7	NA	CARDSGQAGEQYF	TGTGCCAGGGATTCGGGTCAGGCGGGCGAGCAGTACTTC
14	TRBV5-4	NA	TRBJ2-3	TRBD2	CASSSTSVTDTQYF	TGTGCCAGCAGCTCTACTAGCGTCACAGATACGCAGTATTTT
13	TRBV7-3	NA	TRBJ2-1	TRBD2	CASSFRGGNEQFF	TGTGCCAGCAGCTTCCGGGGAGGGAATGAGCAGTTCTTC
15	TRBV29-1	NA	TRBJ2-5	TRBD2	CSGSGLAGQQETQYF	TGCAGCGGTAGCGGACTAGCGGGGCAGCAAGAGACCCAGTACTTC
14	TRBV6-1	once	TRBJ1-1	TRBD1	CASSERGRGTEAFF	TGTGCCAGCAGTGAAAGGGGGCGAGGTACTGAAGCTTTCTTT
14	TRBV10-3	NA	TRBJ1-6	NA	CAGAPGLGNSPLHF	TGTGCCGGAGCCCCAGGGCTTGGGAATTCACCCCTCCACTTT
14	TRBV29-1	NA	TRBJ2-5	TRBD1	CSVPGQGALETQYF	TGCAGCGTGCCGGGACAGGGGGCTTTGGAGACCCAGTACTTC
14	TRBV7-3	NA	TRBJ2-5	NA	CASSLTREQETQYF	TGTGCCAGCAGCCTCACCAGGGAGCAAGAGACCCAGTACTTC
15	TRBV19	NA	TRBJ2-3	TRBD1	CASRLTGGRTDTQYF	TGTGCCAGTAGGCTTACAGGGGGCCGGACAGATACGCAGTATTTT
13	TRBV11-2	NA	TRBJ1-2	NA	CASSLDPWDGYTF	TGTGCCAGCAGCTTAGATCCGTGGGATGGCTACACCTTC
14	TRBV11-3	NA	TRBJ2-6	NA	CASSLLSGANVLTF	TGTGCCAGCAGCCTCCTCTCTGGGGCCAACGTCCTGACTTTC
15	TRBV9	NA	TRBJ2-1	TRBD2	CASSPAGGSYNEQFF	TGTGCCAGCAGCCCCGCGGGGGGCTCCTACAATGAGCAGTTCTTC
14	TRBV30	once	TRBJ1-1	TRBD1	CAWNGDRKNTEAFF	TGTGCCTGGAATGGGGACAGGAAAAACACTGAAGCCTTCTTT
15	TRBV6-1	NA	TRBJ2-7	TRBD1	CASSFGQVSSYEQYF	TGTGCCAGCAGTTTTGGACAGGTCAGCTCCTACGAGCAGTACTTC
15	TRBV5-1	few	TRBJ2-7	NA	CASSLEGSEDSEQYF	TGCGCCAGCAGCTTGGAGGGCAGTGAGGACTCCGAGCAGTACTTC
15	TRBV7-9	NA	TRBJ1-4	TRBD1	CASSFGQGANEKLFF	TGTGCCAGCAGCTTTGGACAGGGGGCTAATGAAAAACTGTTTTTT
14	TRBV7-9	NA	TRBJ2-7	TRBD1	CASSLVDRDAEQYF	TGTGCCAGCAGCTTGGTGGACAGGGATGCCGAGCAGTACTTC
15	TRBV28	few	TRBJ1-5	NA	CASSLKGVSNQPQHF	TGTGCCAGCAGTTTAAAAGGAGTTAGCAATCAGCCCCAGCATTTT